The T cell receptor (beta chain) under discussion was sequenced for a study of blood T cell repertoires in COVID-19. Background on the study: Acute-phase and convalescent COVID-19 samples originated in the United States, Italy and Spain. Sources were T cells, B-cell-depleted T cells, or PBMCs; the material itself was cDNA or gDNA.

Authors' data handling: Researchers report that nucleated cell counts were estimated from reference gene primer amplification. Profiling relied on immunoSEQ multiplex PCR, and the TCRdb table lists in-frame clones only, not all of them. The V and J calls and clone size are taken from that table; D and trimming were inferred from the DNA. The sample has about 360,000 clones, around nine tenths seen once; the top ten hold around 3%. The germline V gene encodes CDR1 SGHKS and CDR2 YYEKEE (reference sequence). The CDR3 loop spans 15 amino acids. Germline trimming cut 6 bases from V and 2 bases from J; bases unmatched to any gene: 7.

This clonotype was obtained from a human donor in a cohort sampled during active COVID-19. The chain has TRBV5-5 and TRBJ2-5; 10 nucleotides align to TRBD1. The sequenced sample was peripheral blood. The CDR3 is CASIRTGGSQETQYF. CDR3 sequence (DNA): TGTGCCAGCATCAGGACAGGGGGTAGTCAAGAGACCCAGTACTTC.